Each of the 14 T cell receptor beta chains below was sequenced from the same sample in a study of blood T cell repertoires in COVID-19. Data came from immunoSEQ multiplex PCR; TCRdb stores just in-frame clones and leaves some out. The sample lists under 250,000 clones; 75% to 85% were seen once. The sample taken for sequencing was peripheral blood. The receptors were sampled from a human donor in a cohort sampled during active COVID-19.

This rearrangement joins TRBV2 to TRBJ1-6; D unresolved. V was trimmed by 11 bases and J by 0 bases, leaving 8 bases between them. The CDR3 is 13 residues long. The germline V gene encodes CDR1 SNHLY and CDR2 FYNNEI. CDR3: CAGSSSYNSPLHF. The CDR3 DNA follows: TGTGCCGGGAGTAGCTCCTATAATTCACCCCTCCACTTT. The whole variable domain, remainder taken from reference TRBV2 and TRBJ1-6, is EPEVTQTPSHQVTQMGQEVILRCVPISNHLYFYWYRQILGQKVEFLVSFYNNEISEKSEIFDDQFSVERPDGSNFTLKIRSTKLEDSAMYFCAGSSSYNSPLHFGNGTRLTVT.

Turning to this clone: One end of the junction does not line up with germline, which may come from a read error. V gene TRBV7-7 combines with J gene TRBJ1-6, with TRBD1 matching over 11 bases. Germline lookup yields CDR1 SSHAT and CDR2 FNYEAQ (reference sequence). The CDR3 is 17 residues long. CDR3 loop: CASSSICGTGGSSPLHF. CDR3 bases: TGTGCTAGCAGCTCAATCTGTGGGACAGGGGGTAGTTCACCCCTCCACTTT.

V usage is TRBV7-2 and J usage is TRBJ1-5, with 8 bases matching TRBD1. Trimming removed 3 bases from V and 6 bases from J; junction bases left unmatched: 4. The length of the CDR3 is 14 residues. Germline V gives CDR1 SGHTA, CDR2 FQGNSA. Written as DNA, the CDR3 is TGTGCCAGCAGCTTGGCAGGGGGCCCTCAGCCCCAGCATTTT. This translates into CASSLAGGPQPQHF.

This clone is a singleton in its sample. The chain employs TRBV28 and TRBJ2-7; perhaps TRBD1 as D (6 bases). Looked up from germline, CDR1 is MDHEN and CDR2 is SYDVKM. Trimming left V 5 bases short and J 5 bases short, with 10 bases between. CDR3 length equals 12 residues. This CDR3 is CASSMDSNEQYF. DNA of the CDR3: TGTGCCAGCAGTATGGACAGCAACGAGCAGTACTTC.

This clone was recorded only once. The CDR3 reads CASSAGTSASNEQFF. CDR3 DNA sequence: TGTGCCAGCAGCGCCGGGACTAGCGCCTCAAATGAGCAGTTCTTC. This rearrangement joins TRBV2 to TRBJ2-1; 10 nucleotides match TRBD2. Germline V CDR1 and CDR2: SNHLY, FYNNEI. The CDR3 contains 15 residues. V shed 6 bases and J 7 bases; nucleotides not matched to a gene: 9. Variable domain in full (rest from reference TRBV2 and TRBJ2-1): EPEVTQTPSHQVTQMGQEVILRCVPISNHLYFYWYRQILGQKVEFLVSFYNNEISEKSEIFDDQFSVERPDGSNFTLKIRSTKLEDSAMYFCASSAGTSASNEQFFGPGTRLTVL.

V is TRBV10-3 and J is TRBJ2-1; 9 bases fit TRBD1. There are 14 residues in the CDR3. V lost 2 bases to trimming and J lost 7 bases; unmatched junction nucleotides: 3. CDR1 and CDR2 (germline): ENHRY, SYGVKD. The CDR3 protein is CAISEPGQGNEQFF. The CDR3 DNA is TGTGCCATCAGTGAGCCGGGACAGGGAAATGAGCAGTTCTTC.

This clone appeared a single time. This rearrangement joins TRBV6-2 or TRBV6-3 to TRBJ1-1, with no clear D. This CDR3 contains 15 residues. Looked up from germline, CDR1 is MNHEY and CDR2 is SVGEGT. Between the trimmed V and J ends, which lost 2 bases and 4 bases, there was a span of 14 bases. DNA for the CDR3: TGTGCCAGCAGTTACGTCCACCCAGGATCCACTGAAGCTTTCTTT. This codes for CASSYVHPGSTEAFF.

This sequence joins TRBV7-9 and TRBJ2-3; 10 bases align to TRBD2. V trimming: 0 bases; J trimming: 0 bases; junction bases outside the gene matches: 0. The germline gives CDR1 SEHNR, CDR2 FQNEAQ (reference sequence). The CDR3 contains 16 residues. CDR3 nucleotide sequence: TGTGCCAGCAGCTTAGCGACTAGCGGGAGCACAGATACGCAGTATTTT. It codes for CASSLATSGSTDTQYF.

The CDR3 here is CARDGQGRYGYTF. As DNA, the CDR3 is TGTGCCAGAGACGGACAGGGACGGTATGGCTACACCTTC. The chain joins TRBV2 to TRBJ1-2; 8 nucleotides align to TRBD1. This CDR3 is 13 amino acids long. The V and J ends lost 9 bases and 5 bases, in that order; junction bases with no gene match: 8. Germline V gene data show CDR1 as SNHLY and CDR2 as FYNNEI.

The rearrangement joins TRBV25-1 to TRBJ2-1; 9 nucleotides agree with TRBD2. The CDR3 has 15 amino acids. With 7 bases clipped from V and 4 bases from J, the junction kept 8 bases outside the gene matches. Germline assignment: CDR1 MGHDK and CDR2 SYGVNS. The CDR3 loop reads CASTRIAGAYNEQFF. The CDR3 region has the DNA TGTGCCAGCACTCGGATAGCGGGGGCATACAATGAGCAGTTCTTC.

V usage is TRBV7-8 and J usage is TRBJ2-7; D is ambiguous. The germline CDR1 and CDR2 sequences are SGHVS and FQNEAQ. The germline V and J ends were trimmed by 4 bases and 2 bases, with 12 bases remaining between them. CDR3 length equals 14 residues. CDR3 DNA sequence: TGTGCCAGCAGCTCCGACTGGAGAGCCTACGAGCAGTACTTC. Translated, it gives CASSSDWRAYEQYF.

V usage is TRBV19 and J usage is TRBJ1-5; 8 bases are a match to TRBD1. V shed 6 bases, J shed 2 bases, and the junction held 18 bases outside the gene matches. CDR1 is LNHDA, CDR2 SQIVND, per germline (reference sequence). The CDR3 totals 19 residues. CDR3 sequence reads: CASRNPRTGLSWGNQPQHF. In DNA, the CDR3 is TGTGCCAGTAGAAATCCCCGGACAGGGTTGAGTTGGGGCAATCAGCCCCAGCATTTT.

The chain employs TRBV11-2 and TRBJ1-5; D gene unclear. CDR1 and CDR2 from the germline V gene are SGHAT and FQNNGV. This CDR3 has 15 amino acids. The ends were cut back, 1 base at V and 4 bases at J, with 11 bases in the middle. CDR3 nucleotide sequence: TGTGCCAGCAGCTTAGGTGGACGGGAAAATCAGCCCCAGCATTTT. Translated: CASSLGGRENQPQHF.

The V and J genes are TRBV5-4 and TRBJ2-2; D might be TRBD1 (5 bases). V lost 4 bases, J lost 4 bases, and 14 bases lay in between. The CDR3 has 15 amino acids. The germline CDR1 and CDR2 sequences are SGHNT and YYREEE (reference sequence). CDR3 sequence reads: CASSQGLVSTGELFF. In nucleotides, the CDR3 is TGTGCCAGCAGCCAGGGCCTGGTGTCCACCGGGGAGCTGTTTTTT.